What follows is one T cell receptor beta chain and its context. Which antigen it targets is not known. No quality values exist for individual bases; no much larger clone is one base distant. This sample is drawn from a study of blood T cell repertoires in COVID-19 (dated by TCRdb to about 2020). Turning to the overall study: The collaborator samples originated in the United States, Italy and Spain and spanned the acute and convalescent phases of COVID-19. Deeply sampled blood TCRbeta repertoires from subjects exposed to, actively infected with, or recovered from COVID-19 were included in the dataset. The samples were drawn from two sources: the first 160 participants of the ongoing ImmuneRACE study, and 1,254 subjects contributed by 6 global collaborators. The material from the prospective study consisted of cDNA or gDNA derived from T cells, B-cell-depleted T cells, or PBMCs. HLA class I and class II types, where available, came from metadata supplied by the sample provider rather than from assay-based typing. Sample metadata almost always included a de-identified subject ID, COVID-19 status, age in years and sex. The repertoires were made available in a free public database intended to serve as a resource for research on the immune response to SARS-CoV-2. What the research found in general, with its limitations: The amount of clinical and demographic metadata varied by source and participant and was provided uncurated.

TCRbeta CDR3 regions were amplified from genomic DNA by means of the immunoSEQ Assay, a bias-controlled multiplex PCR. Turning to the authors' computational methods: Within the assay, amplification of reference gene primers was used to estimate how many nucleated cells each sample contained. To quantify the absolute abundance of each unique TCRbeta CDR3 rearrangement, sequence reads were collapsed and filtered. For each sample, productive Simpson clonality was calculated as the square root of Simpson's diversity index over productive rearrangements. Imported from immuneACCESS, the table was reduced by TCRdb to in-frame sequences with V and J called. These copies leave out some clones; in studies compared against another copy, an unresolved V gene accounts for under half, and the cause of the remainder is not known. D and trimming were read from the DNA, whereas the V and J calls and clone size are those reported in that table. The sample table shows approximately 150,000 clones, and around 78% are seen once. The ten largest clones represent less than 2% of the sample.

Each collaborating institution followed its own protocols to collect whole blood in K2EDTA tubes. For TCRbeta analysis, collaborators shipped samples as frozen whole blood, isolated PBMCs, or DNA extracted from either of those sample types. There are 12 amino acids in the CDR3, from cysteine to phenylalanine inclusive. The only DNA kept is the CDR3, 36 bases in frame from the first base. Trimming removed 3 bases from V and 5 bases from J, leaving 7 bases between the germline ends. The source is a woman aged 55-70 years with acute or convalescent COVID-19. The chain couples TRBV12-3 or TRBV12-4 to TRBJ1-1; the D gene cannot be named for sure. Input material: peripheral blood. This receptor has the CDR3 CASSLEGTEAFF. The DNA reads TGTGCCAGCAGTTTGGAGGGTACTGAAGCTTTCTTT.